The 12 T cell receptor beta chains below come from one sample, sequenced in a study of blood T cell repertoires in COVID-19. Sequencing was performed with immunoSEQ multiplex PCR; in TCRdb, only in-frame clones are kept and a portion is missing. The sample includes 130,000 to 150,000 clones, approximately 80% of them seen just once. The specimen was peripheral blood. These receptors came from a human donor in a cohort sampled during active COVID-19.

The J gene is TRBJ2-3, the V gene TRBV25-1; D ambiguous. From germline, CDR1 is MGHDK and CDR2 SYGVNS. CDR3 size: 14 residues. V was pared by 0 bases and J by 3 bases, with 7 bases between. The CDR3 coding sequence is TGTGCCAGCAGTGAATATACTGTAACAGATACGCAGTATTTT. This encodes CASSEYTVTDTQYF.

The chain couples TRBV19 to TRBJ2-3; TRBD2 aligns across 8 bases. Germline V lookup: CDR1 LNHDA, CDR2 SQIVND (reference sequence). The CDR3 runs to 14 residues. J gave up 2 bases and V 6 bases, and 4 bases lay outside the gene matches. DNA of the CDR3: TGTGCCAGTAGATCACTAGCGGACACAGATACGCAGTATTTT. Protein: CASRSLADTDTQYF.

The V gene is TRBV28, the J gene TRBJ1-2; a possible D gene is TRBD1 (5 bases). From germline, CDR1 is MDHEN and CDR2 SYDVKM. With 7 bases removed from V and 3 bases from J, the gap between germline ends came to 12 bases. The CDR3 loop spans 13 amino acids. Written as DNA, the CDR3 is TGTGCCAGCAACAATCAAGGGGACTATGGCTACACCTTC. This encodes CASNNQGDYGYTF.

This clone showed up just once. The CDR3 loop reads CASSLQTPTYEQYF. The CDR3 bases are TGTGCCAGCTCACTTCAGACACCAACCTACGAGCAGTACTTC. This chain uses TRBV18 with TRBJ2-7, with no clear D. Trimming pared 4 bases from V and 2 bases from J, leaving 12 bases between. This CDR3 has 14 residues. Germline values: CDR1 KGHSH, CDR2 LQKENI.

The chain joins TRBV27 to TRBJ2-7; 8 bases fit TRBD2. This CDR3 has 13 amino acids. Trimming removed 3 bases from V and 6 bases from J; junction bases left unmatched: 4. The germline gives CDR1 MNHEY, CDR2 SMNVEV (reference sequence). CDR3 residues: CASSFPGGVEQYF. The CDR3 bases are TGTGCCAGCAGTTTCCCCGGGGGGGTCGAGCAGTACTTC.

This clone was observed a few times. This sequence joins TRBV4-2 and TRBJ1-5; no clear D gene. Germline CDR1 and CDR2: LGHNA and YNFKEQ. The CDR3 has 14 residues. Trimming removed 3 bases at V and 3 bases at J, with 9 bases between. The CDR3 bases are TGTGCCAGCAGCCATCGGGGAGTCAATCAGCCCCAGCATTTT. This translates into CASSHRGVNQPQHF.

This chain joins TRBV6-2 or TRBV6-3 and TRBJ1-5; the match to TRBD1 covers 9 bases. V trimming: 2 bases; J trimming: 7 bases; junction bases outside the gene matches: 9. There are 16 residues in the CDR3. Germline V gene lookup returns CDR1 MNHEY and CDR2 SVGEGT. The CDR3 region is CASSYDSGTGNQPQHF. In nucleotides, the CDR3 is TGTGCCAGCAGTTACGATTCCGGGACAGGGAACCAGCCCCAGCATTTT.

This clone showed up just once. The V call is TRBV19, the J call TRBJ1-1; tentatively, D is TRBD1 (5 bases). Germline loops: CDR1 LNHDA, CDR2 SQIVND (reference sequence). V lost 8 bases, J lost 1 base, and 11 bases lay in between. The CDR3 runs 13 residues. This CDR3 reads CASAGLGNTEAFF. CDR3 sequence (DNA): TGTGCCAGTGCAGGGCTGGGGAACACTGAAGCTTTCTTT.

This chain links TRBV20-1 with TRBJ2-3; no clear D. With 6 bases removed from V and 6 bases from J, the gap between germline ends came to 10 bases. In germline, CDR1 is DFQATT, CDR2 SNEGSKA (reference sequence). The CDR3 has 11 amino acids. Here the CDR3 reads CSAVHGDTQYF. CDR3 DNA: TGCAGTGCAGTCCACGGGGATACGCAGTATTTT.

CDR3 loop: CASSRQALNTEAFF. As DNA, the CDR3 is TGTGCCAGCTCCCGACAGGCGCTAAACACTGAAGCTTTCTTT. The chain couples TRBV18 to TRBJ1-1; D might be TRBD1 (6 bases). Germline V CDR1 and CDR2: KGHSH, LQKENI. Trimming took 6 bases from V and 2 from J, leaving 13 bases between them. CDR3 length: 14 residues.

The chain recombines TRBV28 with TRBJ2-5; tentatively, D is TRBD2 (6 bases). V gave up 3 bases and J gave up 7 bases, with 6 bases separating them. This CDR3 has 11 residues. Germline lookup yields CDR1 MDHEN and CDR2 SYDVKM. The CDR3 is CASSLEGTQYF. The CDR3 nucleotides read TGTGCCAGCAGTTTGGAGGGGACCCAGTACTTC.

This rearrangement joins TRBV28 to TRBJ1-3; D remains ambiguous. Trimming shortened V by 8 bases and J by 3 bases, and 14 bases separated the two germline ends. The length of the CDR3 is 14 residues. CDR1 is MDHEN and CDR2 is SYDVKM in the germline V gene. DNA of the CDR3: TGTGCCAGCCACGGGATCGTCAATGGAAACACCATATATTTT. Its translation: CASHGIVNGNTIYF.